This T cell receptor (beta chain) was sequenced during a study of blood T cell repertoires in COVID-19. About the research overall: COVID-19 samples collected from the United States, Italy and Spain covered acute and convalescent phases.

Original data processing: Scientists estimated how many nucleated cells there were by amplifying reference gene primers. Profiling relied on immunoSEQ multiplex PCR, and the TCRdb table lists in-frame clones only, not all of them. V and J calls and clone size follow that table, whereas D and trimming were derived from the DNA. Of around 100,000 clones in the sample, approximately 86% were seen once. The V gene end was trimmed by 2 bases and the J gene end by 6 bases; junction bases not matched to a gene: 7. Germline V lookup: CDR1 LGHDT, CDR2 YNNKEL (reference sequence). The CDR3 runs to 15 residues. Seattle patient enrollment occurred during active infection, with longitudinal follow-up thereafter.

The rearrangement links TRBV3-1 (or the pseudogene TRBV3-2) to TRBJ2-7; 10 nucleotides align to TRBD1. The sequence derives from a woman between 45 and 60 years old with COVID-19, enrolled during active disease. The sequencing input was peripheral blood. In nucleotides, the CDR3 is TGTGCCAGCAGCCAACCCGACAGGGGGCCGGGCGAGCAGTACTTC. This sequence encodes CASSQPDRGPGEQYF.